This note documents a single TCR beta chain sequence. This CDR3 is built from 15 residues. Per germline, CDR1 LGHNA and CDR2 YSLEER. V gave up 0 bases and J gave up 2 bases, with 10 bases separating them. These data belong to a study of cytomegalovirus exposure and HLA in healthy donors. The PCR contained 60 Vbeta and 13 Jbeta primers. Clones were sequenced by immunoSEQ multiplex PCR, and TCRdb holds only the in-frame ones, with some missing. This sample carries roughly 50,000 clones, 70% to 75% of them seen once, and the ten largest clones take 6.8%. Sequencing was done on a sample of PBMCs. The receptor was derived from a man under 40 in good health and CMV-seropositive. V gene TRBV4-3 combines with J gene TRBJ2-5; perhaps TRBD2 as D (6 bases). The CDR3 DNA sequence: TGCGCCAGCAGCCAAGATGGAGGGGCACAAGAGACCCAGTACTTC. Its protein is CASSQDGGAQETQYF.